The source of this T cell receptor beta chain is a study of blood T cell repertoires in COVID-19. This CDR3 spans 16 amino acids. In germline, CDR1 is SGHTS, CDR2 YDEGEE. V was clipped by 5 bases and J by 5 bases, with 17 bases between them. This table comes from immunoSEQ multiplex PCR, and its TCRdb copy is limited to in-frame clones, with some not included. The table lists approximately 440,000 clones, about 92% of them singletons. J is TRBJ1-6 and V is TRBV5-8; no firm D call. Specimen: PBMCs or T cells enriched from blood (not recorded which). The sequence came from a young man who had recovered from COVID-19. CDR3 region: CASRSLTGLDNSPLHF. Written as DNA, the CDR3 is TGTGCCAGCAGATCATTAACCGGGTTGGATAATTCACCCCTCCACTTT.